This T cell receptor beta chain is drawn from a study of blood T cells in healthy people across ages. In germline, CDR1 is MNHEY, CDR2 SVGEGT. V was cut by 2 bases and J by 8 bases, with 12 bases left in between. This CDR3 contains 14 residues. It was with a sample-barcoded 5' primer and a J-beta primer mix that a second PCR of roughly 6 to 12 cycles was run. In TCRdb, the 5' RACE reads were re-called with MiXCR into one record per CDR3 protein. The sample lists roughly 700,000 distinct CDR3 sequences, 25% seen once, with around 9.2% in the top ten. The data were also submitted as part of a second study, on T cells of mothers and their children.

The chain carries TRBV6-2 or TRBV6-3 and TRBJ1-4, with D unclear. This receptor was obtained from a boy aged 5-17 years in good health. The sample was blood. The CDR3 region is CASSYVAVREKLFF. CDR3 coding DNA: TGTGCCAGCAGTTACGTGGCTGTTCGGGAAAAACTGTTTTTT.